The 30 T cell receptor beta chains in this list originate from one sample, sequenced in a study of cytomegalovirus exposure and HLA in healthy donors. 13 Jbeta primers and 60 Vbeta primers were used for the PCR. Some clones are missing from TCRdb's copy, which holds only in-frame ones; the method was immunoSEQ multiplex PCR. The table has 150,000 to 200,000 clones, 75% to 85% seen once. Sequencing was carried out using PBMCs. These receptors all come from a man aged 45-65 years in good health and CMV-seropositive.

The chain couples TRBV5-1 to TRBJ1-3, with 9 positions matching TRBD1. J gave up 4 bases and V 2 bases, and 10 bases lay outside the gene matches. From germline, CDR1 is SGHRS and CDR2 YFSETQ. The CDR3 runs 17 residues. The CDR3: CASSFNPWDREGNTIYF. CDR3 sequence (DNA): TGCGCCAGCAGCTTTAACCCTTGGGACAGGGAAGGAAACACCATATATTTT.

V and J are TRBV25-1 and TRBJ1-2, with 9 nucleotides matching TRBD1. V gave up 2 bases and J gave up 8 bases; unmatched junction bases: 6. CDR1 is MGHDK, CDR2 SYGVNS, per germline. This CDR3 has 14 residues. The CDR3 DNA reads TGTGCCAGCAGTGAAGGACAGGGGAGAGAGGGCTACACCTTC. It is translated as CASSEGQGREGYTF.

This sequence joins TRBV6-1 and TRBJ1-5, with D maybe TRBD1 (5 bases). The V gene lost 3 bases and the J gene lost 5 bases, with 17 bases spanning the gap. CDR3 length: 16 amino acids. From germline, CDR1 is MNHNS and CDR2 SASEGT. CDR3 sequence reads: CASSDDRRGPHQPQHF. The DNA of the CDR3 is TGTGCCAGCAGTGATGACCGAAGGGGCCCGCATCAGCCCCAGCATTTT.

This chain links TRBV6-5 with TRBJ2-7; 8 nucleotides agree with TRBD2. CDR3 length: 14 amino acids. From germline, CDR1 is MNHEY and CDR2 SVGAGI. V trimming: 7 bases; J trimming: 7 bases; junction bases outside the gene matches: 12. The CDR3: CASKGRRGAEEQYF. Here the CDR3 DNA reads TGTGCCAGCAAGGGGCGGCGGGGGGCGGAAGAGCAGTACTTC.

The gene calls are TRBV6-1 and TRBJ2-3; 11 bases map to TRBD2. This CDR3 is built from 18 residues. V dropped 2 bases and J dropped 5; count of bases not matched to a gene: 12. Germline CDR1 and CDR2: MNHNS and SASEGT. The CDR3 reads CASSEWGLAGGLGDTQYF. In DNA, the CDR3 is TGTGCCAGCAGTGAATGGGGGCTAGCGGGGGGATTGGGAGATACGCAGTATTTT.

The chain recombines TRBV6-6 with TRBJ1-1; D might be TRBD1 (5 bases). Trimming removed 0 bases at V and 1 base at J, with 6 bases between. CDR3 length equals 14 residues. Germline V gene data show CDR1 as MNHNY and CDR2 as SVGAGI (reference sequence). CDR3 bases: TGTGCCAGCAGTTACTCTGGGGCGAACACTGAAGCTTTCTTT. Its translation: CASSYSGANTEAFF.

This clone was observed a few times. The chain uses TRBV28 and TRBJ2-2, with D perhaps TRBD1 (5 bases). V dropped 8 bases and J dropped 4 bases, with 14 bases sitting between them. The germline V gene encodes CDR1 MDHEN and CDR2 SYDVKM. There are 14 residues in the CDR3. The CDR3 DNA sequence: TGTGCCAGCCGGGTGGGGCTGAGCACCGGGGAGCTGTTTTTT. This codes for CASRVGLSTGELFF.

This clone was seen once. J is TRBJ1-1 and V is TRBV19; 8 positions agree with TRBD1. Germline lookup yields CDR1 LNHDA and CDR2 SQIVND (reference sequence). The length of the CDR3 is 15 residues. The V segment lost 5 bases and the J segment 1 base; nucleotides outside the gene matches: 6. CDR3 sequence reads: CASSSDRGRNTEAFF. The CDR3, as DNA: TGTGCCAGTAGTTCAGACAGGGGCCGGAACACTGAAGCTTTCTTT.

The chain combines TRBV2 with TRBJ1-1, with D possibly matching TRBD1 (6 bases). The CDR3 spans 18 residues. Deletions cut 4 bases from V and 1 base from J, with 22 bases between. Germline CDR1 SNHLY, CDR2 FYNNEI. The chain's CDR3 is CASSGSVDSSIKNTEAFF. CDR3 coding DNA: TGTGCCAGCAGTGGAAGTGTGGACAGCTCTATTAAGAACACTGAAGCTTTCTTT.

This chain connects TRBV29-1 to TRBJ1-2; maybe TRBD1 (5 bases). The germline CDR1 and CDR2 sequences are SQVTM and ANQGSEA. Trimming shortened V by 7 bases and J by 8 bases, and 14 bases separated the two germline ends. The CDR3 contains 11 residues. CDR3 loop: CSDDDGGGYTF. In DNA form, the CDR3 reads TGCAGCGACGATGATGGGGGGGGCTACACCTTC. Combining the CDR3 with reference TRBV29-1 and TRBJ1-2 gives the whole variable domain SAVISQKPSRDICQRGTSLTIQCQVDSQVTMMFWYRQQPGQSLTLIATANQGSEATYESGFVIDKFPISRPNLTFSTLTVSNMSPEDSSIYLCSDDDGGGYTFGSGTRLTVV.

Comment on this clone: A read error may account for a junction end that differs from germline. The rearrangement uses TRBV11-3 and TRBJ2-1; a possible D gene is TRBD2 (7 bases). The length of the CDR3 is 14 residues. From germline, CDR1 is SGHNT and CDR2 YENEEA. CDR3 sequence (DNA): TGTGCCAGCAGTTTAGCAGGGAGGGGGTATGAGCAGTTCTTC. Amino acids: CASSLAGRGYEQFF.

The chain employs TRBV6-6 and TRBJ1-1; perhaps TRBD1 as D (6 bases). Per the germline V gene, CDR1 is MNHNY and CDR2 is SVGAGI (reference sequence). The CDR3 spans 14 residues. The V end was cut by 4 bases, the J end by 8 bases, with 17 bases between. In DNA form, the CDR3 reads TGTGCCAGCAGTTTTCAGGGGACCCCTTCCGAAGCTTTCTTT. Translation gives CASSFQGTPSEAFF.

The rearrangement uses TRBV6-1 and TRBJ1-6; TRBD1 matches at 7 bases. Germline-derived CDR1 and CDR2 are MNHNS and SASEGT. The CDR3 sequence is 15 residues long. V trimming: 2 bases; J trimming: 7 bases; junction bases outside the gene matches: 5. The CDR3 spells CASSETRGRNSPLHF. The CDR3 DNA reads TGTGCCAGCAGTGAAACCAGGGGGAGAAATTCACCCCTCCACTTT.

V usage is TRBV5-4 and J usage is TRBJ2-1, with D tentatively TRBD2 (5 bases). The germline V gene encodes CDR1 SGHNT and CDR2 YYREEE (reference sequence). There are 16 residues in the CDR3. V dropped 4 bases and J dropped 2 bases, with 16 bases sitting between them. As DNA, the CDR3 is TGTGCCAGCAGCCCCCGGCTAGCAAGGACCTACAATGAGCAGTTCTTC. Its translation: CASSPRLARTYNEQFF.

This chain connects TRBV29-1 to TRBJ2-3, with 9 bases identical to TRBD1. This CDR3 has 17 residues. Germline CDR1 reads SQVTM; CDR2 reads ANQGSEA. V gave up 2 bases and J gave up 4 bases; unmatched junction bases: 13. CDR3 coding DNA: TGCAGCGTTGAAATGGGGGGTGGGACAGGGTCACCAGATACGCAGTATTTT. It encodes CSVEMGGGTGSPDTQYF.

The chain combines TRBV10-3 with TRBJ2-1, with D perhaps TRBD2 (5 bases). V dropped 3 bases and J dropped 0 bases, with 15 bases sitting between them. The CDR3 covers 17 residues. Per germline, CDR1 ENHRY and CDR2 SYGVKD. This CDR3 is CAISDAQRQSSYNEQFF. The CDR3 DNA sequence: TGTGCCATCAGTGATGCACAGCGGCAGAGCTCCTACAATGAGCAGTTCTTC.

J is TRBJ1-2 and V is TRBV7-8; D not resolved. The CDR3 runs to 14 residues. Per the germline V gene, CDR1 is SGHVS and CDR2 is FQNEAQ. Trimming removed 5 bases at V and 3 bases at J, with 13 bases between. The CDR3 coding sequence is TGTGCCAGCAGCCTACGGACTGAGCACTATGGCTACACCTTC. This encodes CASSLRTEHYGYTF. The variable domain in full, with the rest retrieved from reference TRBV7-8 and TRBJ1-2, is GAGVSQSPRYKVAKRGQDVALRCDPISGHVSLFWYQQALGQGPEFLTYFQNEAQLDKSGLPSDRFFAERPEGSVSTLKIQRTQQEDSAVYLCASSLRTEHYGYTFGSGTRLTVV.

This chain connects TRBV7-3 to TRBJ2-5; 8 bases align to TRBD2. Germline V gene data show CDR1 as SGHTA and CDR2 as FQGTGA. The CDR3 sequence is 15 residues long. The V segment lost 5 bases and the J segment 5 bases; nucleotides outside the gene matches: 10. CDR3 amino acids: CASSVDGTRGETQYF. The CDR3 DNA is TGTGCCAGCAGCGTCGACGGGACTAGGGGTGAGACCCAGTACTTC.

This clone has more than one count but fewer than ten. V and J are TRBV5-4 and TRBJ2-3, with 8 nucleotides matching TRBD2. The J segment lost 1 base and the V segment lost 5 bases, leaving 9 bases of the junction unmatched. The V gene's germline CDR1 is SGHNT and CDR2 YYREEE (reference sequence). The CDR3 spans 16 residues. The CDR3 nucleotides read TGTGCCAGCAGTTCCAACCTAGCGGGCGGCACAGATACGCAGTATTTT. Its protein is CASSSNLAGGTDTQYF.

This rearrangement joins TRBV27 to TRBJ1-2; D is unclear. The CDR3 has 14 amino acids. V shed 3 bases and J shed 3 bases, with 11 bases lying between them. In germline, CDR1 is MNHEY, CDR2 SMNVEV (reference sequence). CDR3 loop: CASSFSGGDYGYTF. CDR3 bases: TGTGCCAGCAGTTTCAGTGGCGGGGACTATGGCTACACCTTC.

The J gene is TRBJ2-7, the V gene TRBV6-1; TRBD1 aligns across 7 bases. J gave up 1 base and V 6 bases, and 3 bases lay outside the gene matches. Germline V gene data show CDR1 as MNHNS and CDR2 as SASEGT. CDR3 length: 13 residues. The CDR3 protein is CASSQGVSYEQYF. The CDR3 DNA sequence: TGTGCCAGCAGCCAGGGGGTGTCCTACGAGCAGTACTTC.

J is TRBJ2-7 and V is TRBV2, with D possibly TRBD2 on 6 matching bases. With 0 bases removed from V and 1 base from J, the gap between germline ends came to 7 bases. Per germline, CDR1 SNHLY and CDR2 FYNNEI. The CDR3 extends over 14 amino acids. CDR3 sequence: CASSEAGGSYEQYV. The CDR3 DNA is TGTGCCAGCAGTGAAGCGGGGGGATCCTACGAGCAGTACGTC.

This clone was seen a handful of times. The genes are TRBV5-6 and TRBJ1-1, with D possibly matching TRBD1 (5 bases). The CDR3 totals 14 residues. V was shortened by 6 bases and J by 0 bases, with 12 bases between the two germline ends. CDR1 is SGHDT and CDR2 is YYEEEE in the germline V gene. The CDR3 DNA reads TGTGCCAGCACCCCGGGGGGAGTGAACACTGAAGCTTTCTTT. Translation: CASTPGGVNTEAFF.

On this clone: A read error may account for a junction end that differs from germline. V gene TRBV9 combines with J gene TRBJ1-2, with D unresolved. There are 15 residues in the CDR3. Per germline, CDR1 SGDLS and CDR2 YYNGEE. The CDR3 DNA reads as TGTGTCAGCAGCGTAGGATCTTCGGTCGGGTATGGCTACACCTTC. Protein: CVSSVGSSVGYGYTF.

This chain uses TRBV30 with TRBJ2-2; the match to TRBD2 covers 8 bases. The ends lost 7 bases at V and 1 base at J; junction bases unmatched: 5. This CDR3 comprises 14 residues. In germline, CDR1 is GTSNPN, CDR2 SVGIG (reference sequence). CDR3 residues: CAFLTSENTGELFF. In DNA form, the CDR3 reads TGTGCCTTCCTGACTAGCGAGAACACCGGGGAGCTGTTTTTT.

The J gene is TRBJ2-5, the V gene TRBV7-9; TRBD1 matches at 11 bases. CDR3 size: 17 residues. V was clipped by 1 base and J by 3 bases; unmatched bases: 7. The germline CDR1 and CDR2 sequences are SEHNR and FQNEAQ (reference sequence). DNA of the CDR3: TGTGCCAGCAGCTTAGGTGGACAGGGGGCATGGAAAGAGACCCAGTACTTC. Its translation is CASSLGGQGAWKETQYF.

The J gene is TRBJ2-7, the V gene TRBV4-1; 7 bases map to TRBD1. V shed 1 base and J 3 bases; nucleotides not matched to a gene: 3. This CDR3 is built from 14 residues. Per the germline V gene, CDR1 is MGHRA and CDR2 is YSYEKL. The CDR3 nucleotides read TGCGCCAGCAGCCAAGCGGGACAGATCTACGAGCAGTACTTC. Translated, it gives CASSQAGQIYEQYF.

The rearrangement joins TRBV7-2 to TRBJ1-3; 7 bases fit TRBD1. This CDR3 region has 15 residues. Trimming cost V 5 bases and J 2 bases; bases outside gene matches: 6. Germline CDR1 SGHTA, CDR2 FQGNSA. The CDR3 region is CASSPQGHPGNTIYF. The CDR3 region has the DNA TGTGCCAGCAGCCCACAGGGGCATCCTGGAAACACCATATATTTT.

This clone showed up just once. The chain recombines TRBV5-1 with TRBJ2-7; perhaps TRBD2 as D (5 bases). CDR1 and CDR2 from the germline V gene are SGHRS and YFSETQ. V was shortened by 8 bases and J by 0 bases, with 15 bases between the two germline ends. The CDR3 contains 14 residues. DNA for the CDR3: TGCGCCAGTTCTAGCCGGGGAAGCTCCTACGAGCAGTACTTC. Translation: CASSSRGSSYEQYF.

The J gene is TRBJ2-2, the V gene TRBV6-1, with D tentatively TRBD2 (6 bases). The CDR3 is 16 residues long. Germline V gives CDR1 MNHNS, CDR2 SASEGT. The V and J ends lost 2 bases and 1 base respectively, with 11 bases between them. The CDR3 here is CASSELVAVNTGELFF. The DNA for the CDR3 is TGTGCCAGCAGTGAACTGGTAGCGGTGAACACCGGGGAGCTGTTTTTT.